Shown below are 31 T cell receptor beta chains from a single sample sequenced in a study of cytomegalovirus exposure and HLA in healthy donors. The PCR employed 60 Vbeta primers together with 13 Jbeta primers. Measured with immunoSEQ multiplex PCR; TCRdb has only the in-frame clones, and not every one. Found here are some 70,000 clones, 76% of them singletons; the top ten hold over 2.5%. The material sequenced was PBMCs. The receptor set was obtained from a man aged 18 to 30 in good health and CMV-seronegative.

The V gene is TRBV9, the J gene TRBJ1-4; 8 positions agree with TRBD1. The junction had 8 bases not matched to a gene; V was cut back by 4 bases and J by 0 bases. CDR1 and CDR2 from the germline V gene are SGDLS and YYNGEE. The length of the CDR3 is 17 residues. This CDR3 is CASSPQTGAPTNEKLFF. The CDR3 DNA reads as TGTGCCAGCAGCCCGCAGACAGGGGCCCCAACTAATGAAAAACTGTTTTTT.

The V call is TRBV2, the J call TRBJ1-3; no clear D. Germline lookup yields CDR1 SNHLY and CDR2 FYNNEI. The CDR3 is made up of 15 amino acids. V lost 2 bases and J 1 base, leaving 9 bases between the germline ends. The CDR3 reads CASSEKRSSGNTIYF. The CDR3 DNA reads TGTGCCAGCAGTGAAAAGCGTTCTTCTGGAAACACCATATATTTT.

This clone was observed a few times. The V call is TRBV27, the J call TRBJ2-5; a weak D match, TRBD2 (6 bases). The CDR3 sequence is 19 residues long. Germline lookup yields CDR1 MNHEY and CDR2 SMNVEV (reference sequence). Trimming removed 4 bases from V and 3 bases from J, with 27 bases in between. CDR3 sequence: CASSSPLGFGTGIKETQYF. DNA of the CDR3: TGTGCCAGCAGTTCCCCCCTCGGTTTCGGGACTGGAATAAAAGAGACCCAGTACTTC.

The chain uses TRBV10-3 and TRBJ2-2, with D perhaps matching TRBD1 (5 bases). Germline V gene sequence: CDR1 ENHRY, CDR2 SYGVKD. The ends were cut back, 10 bases at V and 3 bases at J, with 15 bases in the middle. The CDR3 spans 14 residues. CDR3: CATARVGDTGELFF. CDR3 coding DNA: TGTGCCACCGCCAGGGTTGGGGACACCGGGGAGCTGTTTTTT.

The chain joins TRBV11-2 to TRBJ2-7, with D maybe TRBD2 (5 bases). Germline V gene lookup returns CDR1 SGHAT and CDR2 FQNNGV. The germline V and J ends were trimmed by 8 bases and 3 bases, with 5 bases remaining between them. The CDR3 spans 10 residues. The CDR3 sequence is CASGSYEQYF. The CDR3 DNA sequence: TGTGCCAGCGGGAGCTACGAGCAGTACTTC. The full variable domain, its missing parts supplied by reference TRBV11-2 and TRBJ2-7, is EAGVAQSPRYKIIEKRQSVAFWCNPISGHATLYWYQQILGQGPKLLIQFQNNGVVDDSQLPKDRFSAERLKGVDSTLKIQPAKLEDSAVYLCASGSYEQYFGPGTRLTVT.

This chain joins TRBV5-1 and TRBJ1-4; D not certain. Germline CDR1 and CDR2: SGHRS and YFSETQ. The CDR3 length is 15 residues. With 5 bases removed from V and 5 bases from J, the gap between germline ends came to 16 bases. CDR3 protein: CASRTGFRPNEKLFF. The CDR3 DNA sequence: TGCGCCAGCAGAACGGGTTTCAGACCAAATGAAAAACTGTTTTTT.

The chain uses TRBV4-2 and TRBJ2-5; 8 nucleotides agree with TRBD2. The CDR3 is 16 residues long. The germline V gene encodes CDR1 LGHNA and CDR2 YNFKEQ. V trimming: 0 bases; J trimming: 4 bases; junction bases outside the gene matches: 7. The CDR3 protein is CASSQEASGGGETQYF. The CDR3 DNA reads as TGTGCCAGCAGCCAAGAAGCAAGCGGGGGAGGAGAGACCCAGTACTTC.

This sequence joins TRBV6-1 and TRBJ2-7; TRBD1 matches at 7 bases. CDR1 is MNHNS and CDR2 is SASEGT in the germline V gene. V lost 0 bases and J lost 4; bases outside the gene matches: 3. The CDR3 consists of 14 residues. CDR3 in amino acids: CASSEASTGYEQYV. DNA for the CDR3: TGTGCCAGCAGTGAAGCCTCGACAGGGTACGAGCAGTACGTC.

The chain recombines TRBV12-2 with TRBJ1-1; the D call TRBD1 from the table was never checked on the DNA. TRBV12-2 is a pseudogene segment. The CDR3 runs to 20 residues. As DNA, the CDR3 is TGTGCAAGTCGCCCTCTAACCGGGCAGGGCCCTTGGGCCATGAACACTGAAGCTCTCTTT. Its protein is CASRPLTGQGPWAMNTEALF.

This chain uses TRBV30 with TRBJ2-1; D is possibly TRBD2 (7 bases). Germline values: CDR1 GTSNPN, CDR2 SVGIG (reference sequence). CDR3 length: 16 amino acids. V lost 0 bases and J lost 6, with 18 bases in between. CDR3 residues: CAWSVPVGGGSNEQFF. The CDR3 DNA is TGTGCCTGGAGTGTACCGGTGGGGGGCGGGAGCAATGAGCAGTTCTTC.

J is TRBJ2-1 and V is TRBV4-3; possibly TRBD1 for D (5 bases). The CDR3 contains 15 residues. V was cut by 1 base and J by 10 bases, with 17 bases left in between. CDR1 is LGHNA and CDR2 is YSLEER in the germline V gene. This CDR3 is CASSQVGQGSGEQFF. Written as DNA, the CDR3 is TGCGCCAGCAGCCAAGTAGGGCAGGGTAGTGGGGAGCAGTTCTTC.

The chain has TRBV10-1 and TRBJ2-7, with D unclear. CDR1 is WNHNN and CDR2 is SYGVQD in the germline V gene (reference sequence). The CDR3 contains 9 residues. The germline V and J ends were trimmed by 8 bases and 7 bases, with 6 bases remaining between them. The CDR3, as DNA: TGCGCCAGCCCTCTAGAGCAGTACGTC. It is translated as CASPLEQYV.

V is TRBV6-6 and J is TRBJ1-1, with 8 positions matching TRBD1. Germline V gene data show CDR1 as MNHNY and CDR2 as SVGAGI (reference sequence). CDR3 length: 15 amino acids. The J segment lost 6 bases and the V segment lost 0 bases, leaving 6 bases of the junction unmatched. CDR3 protein: CASSYSRDRRSEAFF. CDR3 nucleotide sequence: TGTGCCAGCAGTTACTCGAGGGACAGGAGGTCTGAAGCTTTCTTT.

This clone was found a few times. This chain links TRBV4-1 with TRBJ2-3; D gene ambiguous. CDR3 length: 14 residues. The germline V and J ends were trimmed by 2 bases and 4 bases, with 10 bases remaining between them. Germline V gene sequence: CDR1 MGHRA, CDR2 YSYEKL. CDR3 coding DNA: TGCGCCAGCAGCCAACTCGGGTTTGCAGATACGCAGTATTTT. Protein: CASSQLGFADTQYF.

The gene calls are TRBV19 and TRBJ2-7; perhaps TRBD1 as D (5 bases). The V and J ends lost 10 bases and 0 bases respectively, with 13 bases between them. CDR3 length equals 13 residues. Germline V lookup: CDR1 LNHDA, CDR2 SQIVND (reference sequence). The CDR3 region is CATSSRVSYEQYF. In DNA form, the CDR3 reads TGTGCCACCTCATCCAGGGTCTCCTACGAGCAGTACTTC.

The V and J genes are TRBV2 and TRBJ2-1, with 10 bases matching TRBD1. Germline CDR1 and CDR2: SNHLY and FYNNEI. The CDR3 is made up of 15 amino acids. The junction had 9 bases not matched to a gene; V was cut back by 5 bases and J by 8 bases. This CDR3 reads CASSRSGTGADEQFF. The CDR3 coding sequence is TGTGCCAGCAGTCGTTCAGGGACAGGGGCTGATGAGCAGTTCTTC.

The CDR3 DNA sequence: TGTGCCAGCAGCCTCACAGGGGGCAGGGAGCTGTTTTTT. It is translated as CASSLTGGRELFF. The rearrangement joins TRBV7-2 to TRBJ2-2; 9 nucleotides match TRBD1. The ends lost 5 bases at V and 9 bases at J; junction bases unmatched: 4. In germline, CDR1 is SGHTA, CDR2 FQGNSA. CDR3 length: 13 amino acids. Looking up the rest from reference TRBV7-2 and TRBJ2-2 gives the full variable domain: GAGVSQSPSNKVTEKGKDVELRCDPISGHTALYWYRQSLGQGLEFLIYFQGNSAPDKSGLPSDRFSAERTGGSVSTLTIQRTQQEDSAVYLCASSLTGGRELFFGEGSRLTVL.

This clone has a handful of counts. The chain has TRBV7-9 and TRBJ2-2, with D unresolved. The CDR3 spans 14 residues. Trimming shortened V by 1 base and J by 4 bases, and 7 bases separated the two germline ends. Germline values: CDR1 SEHNR, CDR2 FQNEAQ (reference sequence). This CDR3 reads CASSLGGFTGELFF. The CDR3 coding sequence is TGTGCCAGCAGCTTAGGAGGTTTCACCGGGGAGCTGTTTTTT.

With respect to this clone: Other DNA sequences in this sample translate to the same CDR3. This chain joins TRBV6-1 and TRBJ1-2, with D unresolved. The CDR3 covers 13 residues. Germline lookup yields CDR1 MNHNS and CDR2 SASEGT. V dropped 2 bases and J dropped 3 bases, with 7 bases sitting between them. CDR3 bases: TGTGCCAGCAGTGAAAGAGGAGACTATGGCTACACCTTC. Translating gives CASSERGDYGYTF.

This chain connects TRBV4-3 to TRBJ2-5; D remains unclear. Between the trimmed V and J ends, which lost 0 bases and 1 base, there was a span of 9 bases. Germline V CDR1 and CDR2: LGHNA, YSLEER. The CDR3 covers 15 residues. CDR3 nucleotides: TGCGCCAGCAGCCAAGATACTGTAGCCCAAGAGACCCAGTACTTC. Translated, it gives CASSQDTVAQETQYF.

This clone appeared a few times. The rearrangement uses TRBV2 and TRBJ1-4; D remains unclear. The germline V and J ends were trimmed by 4 bases and 4 bases, with 13 bases remaining between them. The CDR3 consists of 15 residues. The germline gives CDR1 SNHLY, CDR2 FYNNEI. CDR3 DNA sequence: TGTGCCAGCAGTGTTGGGAGGGCTCATAATGAAAAACTGTTTTTT. It translates to CASSVGRAHNEKLFF.

V and J are TRBV11-2 and TRBJ2-7; TRBD1 agrees at 8 bases. The CDR3 covers 13 residues. Looked up from germline, CDR1 is SGHAT and CDR2 is FQNNGV. After removal of 4 bases from V and 7 bases from J, the junction contained 6 bases not matched to a gene. The CDR3 region is CASSSGRTGEQYF. For the CDR3, the DNA is TGTGCCAGCAGCTCCGGTCGGACAGGGGAGCAGTACTTC.

V usage is TRBV7-8 and J usage is TRBJ2-5; TRBD2 agrees at 15 bases. The DNA end is a closer match to TRBJ2-7, so the J assignment may be wrong. This CDR3 is 18 amino acids long. Germline loops: CDR1 SGHVS, CDR2 FQNEAQ. CDR3 sequence: CASSPGTSGGPAFYEQYF. DNA for the CDR3: TGTGCCAGCAGCCCCGGGACTAGCGGGGGGCCGGCCTTCTACGAGCAGTACTTC.

The chain recombines TRBV13 with TRBJ2-1; 8 bases match TRBD2. CDR3 length: 16 amino acids. J gave up 5 bases and V 1 base, and 7 bases lay outside the gene matches. From germline, CDR1 is PRHDT and CDR2 FYEKMQ (reference sequence). CDR3 in amino acids: CASSLAEGGGNNEQFF. The CDR3 nucleotides are TGTGCCAGCAGCTTAGCCGAAGGCGGGGGGAACAATGAGCAGTTCTTC.

The chain joins TRBV28 to TRBJ1-2; the D gene is possibly TRBD1 (5 bases). Germline values: CDR1 MDHEN, CDR2 SYDVKM. The CDR3 is 14 amino acids. Trimming removed 2 bases at V and 2 bases at J, with 9 bases between. CDR3 nucleotide sequence: TGTGCCAGCAGTTTAGGGGAGGGGAACTATGGCTACACCTTC. Translating gives CASSLGEGNYGYTF.

V gene TRBV6-5 combines with J gene TRBJ1-3; D remains unclear. V dropped 2 bases and J dropped 8 bases, with 4 bases sitting between them. CDR3 length equals 11 residues. The germline gives CDR1 MNHEY, CDR2 SVGAGI. As DNA, the CDR3 is TGTGCCAGCAGTTACCTAGACACCATATATTTT. It is translated as CASSYLDTIYF.

This clone was picked up one time. The chain employs TRBV2 and TRBJ1-1, with D perhaps matching TRBD1 (6 bases). The germline V gene has CDR1 SNHLY and CDR2 FYNNEI. This CDR3 spans 14 amino acids. Trimming left V 5 bases short and J 1 base short, with 11 bases between. CDR3 in DNA: TGTGCCAGCAGTACGAGGGGGGGGAACACTGAAGCTTTCTTT. Translated: CASSTRGGNTEAFF.

V and J are TRBV29-1 and TRBJ1-1; the match to TRBD1 covers 7 bases. V shed 5 bases and J 2 bases; nucleotides not matched to a gene: 8. From germline, CDR1 is SQVTM and CDR2 ANQGSEA. This CDR3 has 14 residues. Here the CDR3 DNA reads TGCAGCGTTTCAGAGGGGGCAGGAAACACTGAAGCTTTCTTT. It specifies CSVSEGAGNTEAFF.

This chain uses TRBV19 with TRBJ2-7; TRBD2 might be the D (6 bases). V was shortened by 3 bases and J by 7 bases, with 13 bases between the two germline ends. From germline, CDR1 is LNHDA and CDR2 SQIVND (reference sequence). CDR3 length: 13 amino acids. CDR3 coding DNA: TGTGCCAGTAGTATGGGAGGCCGGTTGGAGCAGTACTTC. Translated, it gives CASSMGGRLEQYF.

V is TRBV7-9 and J is TRBJ2-2; 9 bases match TRBD1. Trimming took 1 base from V and 4 from J; bases not matched to a gene: 1. Germline CDR1 and CDR2: SEHNR and FQNEAQ (reference sequence). This CDR3 has 15 residues. CDR3: CASSLGTGATGELFF. The CDR3 bases are TGTGCCAGCAGCTTAGGGACAGGGGCCACCGGGGAGCTGTTTTTT.

V usage is TRBV6-6 and J usage is TRBJ2-3, with TRBD2 matching over 10 bases. The CDR3 runs to 16 residues. Per the germline V gene, CDR1 is MNHNY and CDR2 is SVGAGI (reference sequence). The V gene end was trimmed by 2 bases and the J gene end by 2 bases; junction bases not matched to a gene: 4. CDR3 loop: CASSYPTSGDTDTQYF. CDR3 DNA: TGTGCCAGCAGTTACCCTACTAGCGGGGACACAGATACGCAGTATTTT.